The 2 T cell receptor beta chains reported below all come from one sample, sequenced in a study of T-cell reconstitution after alpha-beta-depleted transplantation in children. Unique molecular identifiers featured in how the TCRbeta library was prepared. One entry per CDR3 protein, called by TCRdb with MiXCR from the PCR reads. This sample has approximately 650,000 distinct CDR3 sequences, with 10% to 15% found just once. Source: PBMCs, taken before TCRalphabeta/CD19-depleted stem cell transplant. These receptors were collected from a girl aged 2-15 years with congenital amegakaryocytic thrombocytopenia, due to receive a stem cell transplant.

This clonotype was counted at least ten times. This chain joins TRBV10-3 and TRBJ2-5, with a weak D call TRBD1 (5 bases). The CDR3 has 12 amino acids. V was clipped by 8 bases and J by 5 bases, with 12 bases between them. CDR1 ENHRY and CDR2 SYGVKD come from the germline V gene. Here the CDR3 reads CAIGKDTETQYF. The DNA for the CDR3 is TGTGCCATCGGGAAGGACACCGAGACCCAGTACTTC.

This clonotype was counted many times. The CDR3 region has the DNA TGTGCCAGCAGTTTAGTAAGACTAGCGTCCCTCAATGAGCAGTTCTTC. Residues: CASSLVRLASLNEQFF. This chain joins TRBV12-3 or TRBV12-4 and TRBJ2-1; 8 nucleotides agree with TRBD2. Germline trimming cut 1 base from V and 6 bases from J; bases unmatched to any gene: 8. The CDR3 consists of 16 residues.